These 25 T cell receptor beta chains were all obtained from the same sample, sequenced in a study of blood T cells in healthy people across ages. A second PCR of 7 to 11 cycles used a sample-barcoded 5' primer and a J-beta primer mix. TCRdb analysed the 5' RACE reads with MiXCR anew, one entry per CDR3 protein. Among some 670,000 distinct CDR3 sequences listed, around 52% were seen once. Sequences were obtained from blood. These receptors were collected from a woman aged 80 or over in good health.

This clonotype was recorded a few times. A read error may be the cause here, since a much bigger clone is one base away. V usage is TRBV2 and J usage is TRBJ2-7; D is uncertain. Germline lookup yields CDR1 SNHLY and CDR2 FYNNEI. CDR3 length: 14 residues. The germline V and J ends were trimmed by 7 bases and 0 bases, with 13 bases remaining between them. This CDR3 reads CASKAGRSSYEQYF. The CDR3 nucleotides are TGTGCCAGCAAAGCCGGACGGAGCTCCTACGAGCAGTACTTC.

With regard to this clonotype: A much larger clone sits a single nucleotide away, making a read error possible. The V gene is TRBV6-6, the J gene TRBJ2-1; unclear D gene. Germline V gene data show CDR1 as MNHNY and CDR2 as SVGAGI (reference sequence). The CDR3 has 13 amino acids. CDR3: CASSVSFYDEQFF. The CDR3 DNA reads TGTGCCAGCAGTGTTTCGTTCTACGATGAGCAGTTCTTC.

The chain employs TRBV6-1 and TRBJ2-6; 7 bases map to TRBD1. Germline loops: CDR1 MNHNS, CDR2 SASEGT. Losses at the gene ends were 8 bases for V and 4 bases for J; bases not matched to a gene: 8. This CDR3 comprises 15 residues. CDR3 in DNA: TGTGCCAGCGGCAAGGGGGCGTCCGGGGCCAACGTCCTGACTTTC. Residues: CASGKGASGANVLTF.

This clonotype has ten or more counts. The CDR3 protein is CAISESEAGLYEQYF. The CDR3 DNA is TGTGCCATCAGTGAGTCGGAAGCGGGACTATACGAGCAGTACTTC. This rearrangement joins TRBV10-3 to TRBJ2-7; 7 bases align to TRBD2. The germline V gene has CDR1 ENHRY and CDR2 SYGVKD. The CDR3 runs 15 residues. Losses at the gene ends were 0 bases for V and 4 bases for J; bases not matched to a gene: 6.

Details on this clonotype: A much larger clone lies a single base off, so this may be a read error. J is TRBJ2-7 and V is TRBV29-1; D possibly corresponds to TRBD2 (6 bases). Germline lookup yields CDR1 SQVTM and CDR2 ANQGSEA. This CDR3 contains 11 residues. Between the trimmed V and J ends, which lost 4 bases and 7 bases, there was a span of 11 bases. The CDR3 region has the DNA TGCAGCGTTGCACTAGCCAATGAGCAGTACTTC. Its protein is CSVALANEQYF.

This chain links TRBV3-1 with TRBJ2-5; the D is unclear. The V gene lost 7 bases and the J gene lost 11 bases, with 17 bases spanning the gap. The CDR3 is made up of 12 amino acids. The germline CDR1 and CDR2 sequences are LGHDT and YNNKEL (reference sequence). Here the CDR3 reads CASTTPGNEQYF. The CDR3 DNA reads TGTGCCAGCACCACCCCTGGCAATGAGCAGTACTTC.

As regards this clonotype: Since a much larger clone is just one base distant, this may be a read error. This chain joins TRBV3-1 and TRBJ1-6; D call uncertain. The CDR3 consists of 11 residues. Germline loops: CDR1 LGHDT, CDR2 YNNKEL (reference sequence). With 2 bases removed from V and 7 bases from J, the gap between germline ends came to 0 bases. The CDR3 spells CASSQNSPLHF. The DNA for the CDR3 is TGTGCCAGCAGCCAAAATTCACCCCTCCACTTT.

As for this clonotype: It may be a read error: a sequence one base away is much more abundant. The chain is built from TRBV7-3 and TRBJ2-6; D is undetermined. The length of the CDR3 is 16 residues. The germline gives CDR1 SGHTA, CDR2 FQGTGA. Trimming took 0 bases from V and 0 from J, leaving 6 bases between them. The CDR3, as DNA: TGTGCCAGCAGCTTAACTGTGGGCTCTGGGGCCAACGTCCTGACTTTC. Residues: CASSLTVGSGANVLTF.

V gene TRBV4-1 combines with J gene TRBJ2-1; either TRBD1 or TRBD2 may fit D (5 bases each). CDR1 MGHRA and CDR2 YSYEKL come from the germline V gene. V lost 4 bases and J lost 3, with 16 bases in between. The length of the CDR3 is 16 residues. The CDR3 coding sequence is TGCGCCAGCAGCCGTCATGACAGTGGGGGCTACAATGAGCAGTTCTTC. Protein product: CASSRHDSGGYNEQFF.

Turning to this clonotype: This may arise from a read error, as a much more abundant clone is one base away. The gene calls are TRBV7-9 and TRBJ2-7, with unresolved D. Germline CDR1 SEHNR, CDR2 FQNEAQ (reference sequence). CDR3 length: 12 amino acids. The ends were cut back, 7 bases at V and 6 bases at J, with 13 bases in the middle. The CDR3 DNA sequence: TGTGCCAGCAACCGATTAACAAGCGAGCAGTACTTC. This translates into CASNRLTSEQYF.

Of note for this clonotype: Relative to the germline gene, one junction end is altered; a read error may explain this. V usage is TRBV29-1 and J usage is TRBJ2-5; the D gene could be TRBD1 or TRBD2 (6 bases each). The CDR3 spans 14 residues. Germline V gene data show CDR1 as SQVTM and CDR2 as ANQGSEA. For the CDR3, the DNA is TGCAGCATTGACGACAGGAGGGGCACAAATGAGCAGTACTTC. Translated, it gives CSIDDRRGTNEQYF.

Points on this clonotype: One junction end disagrees with the germline gene, perhaps due to a read error. The CDR3 loop reads CNARPFGLGNTEAFF. The CDR3, as DNA: TGCAATGCTAGGCCGTTCGGGCTTGGGAACACTGAAGCTTTCTTT. The chain is built from TRBV20-1 and TRBJ1-1; no reliable D call. The CDR3 length is 15 residues. Germline-derived CDR1 and CDR2 are DFQATT and SNEGSKA (reference sequence).

This sequence joins TRBV10-3 and TRBJ2-2, with 7 bases matching TRBD2. V gave up 8 bases and J gave up 4 bases; unmatched junction bases: 7. The CDR3 extends over 14 amino acids. Germline assignment: CDR1 ENHRY and CDR2 SYGVKD. This CDR3 is CAIGAAGATGELFF. In DNA, the CDR3 is TGTGCCATCGGCGCGGCGGGAGCCACCGGGGAGCTGTTTTTT.

The chain joins TRBV6-4 to TRBJ2-7; 9 nucleotides align to TRBD2. Germline V CDR1 and CDR2: MRHNA, SNTAGT. V was clipped by 3 bases and J by 7 bases; unmatched bases: 10. This CDR3 is built from 15 residues. The CDR3 here is CASSERAGGGNEQYF. CDR3 sequence (DNA): TGTGCCAGCAGTGAACGAGCGGGAGGAGGCAATGAGCAGTACTTC.

This clonotype appeared many times. V and J are TRBV28 and TRBJ2-1; D is possibly TRBD1 (6 bases). This CDR3 comprises 15 residues. Germline values: CDR1 MDHEN, CDR2 SYDVKM. The V end was cut by 4 bases, the J end by 8 bases, with 18 bases between. The CDR3 region has the DNA TGTGCCAGCAGTTCTAGGAGCAGGGGCTCGGATGAGCAGTTCTTC. Translated, it gives CASSSRSRGSDEQFF.

This chain uses TRBV27 with TRBJ1-2; D is ambiguous. The CDR3 has 13 residues. Trimming removed 6 bases from V and 3 bases from J, with 11 bases in between. Germline lookup yields CDR1 MNHEY and CDR2 SMNVEV (reference sequence). The CDR3 region is CASRKDGYYGYTF. In DNA form, the CDR3 reads TGTGCCAGCAGAAAAGACGGATACTATGGCTACACCTTC.

The rearrangement links TRBV5-1 to TRBJ1-4; no firm D call. CDR3 length equals 17 residues. Trimming shortened V by 2 bases and J by 0 bases, and 14 bases separated the two germline ends. Germline CDR1 reads SGHRS; CDR2 reads YFSETQ. The CDR3 sequence is CASSLNSLRATNEKLFF. DNA of the CDR3: TGCGCCAGCAGCTTAAATTCCCTTAGAGCAACTAATGAAAAACTGTTTTTT.

In its sample, this clonotype was seen a few times. The CDR3: CASSLVIYNEQFF. Written as DNA, the CDR3 is TGTGCCAGCAGCTTAGTTATCTACAATGAGCAGTTCTTC. This chain uses TRBV7-2 with TRBJ2-1; D unclear. The CDR3 totals 13 residues. Deletions cut 1 base from V and 3 bases from J, with 4 bases between. Germline CDR1 and CDR2: SGHTA and FQGNSA.

This clonotype has a count of ten or more. This rearrangement joins TRBV30 to TRBJ2-7; maybe TRBD1 (5 bases). Germline CDR1 GTSNPN, CDR2 SVGIG (reference sequence). The CDR3 has 12 residues. Trimming took 5 bases from V and 2 from J, leaving 10 bases between them. The CDR3 region has the DNA TGTGCCTGGGGTACAGGAGCCTACGAGCAGTACTTC. Its protein is CAWGTGAYEQYF.

This clonotype was seen many times. CDR3 sequence (DNA): TGCGCCAGCAGCTTTGCGATGACAGATACGCAGTATTTT. Translated: CASSFAMTDTQYF. The chain carries TRBV5-1 and TRBJ2-3; no firm D call. The CDR3 loop spans 13 amino acids. The germline V and J ends were trimmed by 2 bases and 3 bases, with 7 bases remaining between them. Germline CDR1 is SGHRS and CDR2 is YFSETQ.

With regard to this clonotype: A much larger clone differs from this one at a single base, so this may be a read error. The chain is built from TRBV20-1 and TRBJ2-1, with 7 bases fitting TRBD1. Germline CDR1 is DFQATT and CDR2 is SNEGSKA (reference sequence). This CDR3 has 12 amino acids. This CDR3 is CSARQDRNGQFF. The CDR3 DNA sequence: TGCAGTGCTCGTCAGGACAGGAATGGGCAGTTCTTC.

This clonotype was seen a handful of times. An end of the junction does not agree with germline; a read error may underlie this. V and J are TRBV13 and TRBJ2-3; TRBD1 is a possible D gene (5 bases). This CDR3 spans 14 amino acids. CDR1 is PRHDT, CDR2 FYEKMQ, per germline (reference sequence). The CDR3 here is CASSLGLPTDAQYF. For the CDR3, the DNA is TGTGCCAGCAGCTTAGGCCTACCGACAGATGCGCAGTATTTT.

This chain links TRBV7-2 with TRBJ1-2, with D perhaps TRBD1 (6 bases). The CDR3 is 15 residues long. Trimming shortened V by 5 bases and J by 5 bases, and 18 bases separated the two germline ends. CDR1 is SGHTA, CDR2 FQGNSA, per germline. The CDR3: CASSEGAGAGYGYTF. The CDR3, as DNA: TGTGCCAGCAGCGAAGGGGCAGGGGCCGGGTATGGCTACACCTTC.

Turning to this clonotype: A much larger clone lies one base from this, so it may be a read error. V and J are TRBV20-1 and TRBJ2-7; 7 bases agree with TRBD2. The trim removed 5 bases at V and 7 bases at J, leaving 11 bases unmatched. Looked up from germline, CDR1 is DFQATT and CDR2 is SNEGSKA (reference sequence). The CDR3 has 13 residues. CDR3 sequence: CSADGRKINEQYF. For the CDR3, the DNA is TGCAGTGCTGACGGGAGGAAGATAAATGAGCAGTACTTC.

This clonotype was counted many times. V and J are TRBV12-3 or TRBV12-4 and TRBJ1-2; 7 bases map to TRBD1. V lost 6 bases, J lost 3 bases, and 7 bases stayed unmatched. This CDR3 spans 14 amino acids. The CDR3 protein is CASRRQGIDYGYTF. As DNA, the CDR3 is TGTGCCAGCAGAAGACAGGGAATTGACTATGGCTACACCTTC.